This TCR beta chain stems from a study of shared clonotypes between healthy human individuals. Study overall: The plates for each donor numbered three CD4 naive, three CD4 memory, two CD8 naive and one CD8 memory.

The assay was run at deep level. As processed by the authors: ImmunoSEQ junction-only sequences lacked quality scores, so their filtering differed. The protocol was immunoSEQ multiplex PCR, while the TCRdb copy is restricted to in-frame clones and leaves out a portion. That table gives V, J and clone size, and the DNA gave D and trimming. Of about 1.5 million clones in the sample, approximately 98% were seen once. Study-wide results and limits: Sharing across several donors was seen in around 5.1% of naive CD4 clonotypes.

A note on this clone: Antigen: not known.

This clonotype originated in a man under 40 in good health. The specimen sequenced was naive CD4+ T cells sorted from blood. As to subset: CD45RA+ positively selected.

The CDR3 DNA reads TGCGCCAGCAGCTTGTTGGGTCTGACTGAAGCTTTCTTT. Amino acid sequence: CASSLLGLTEAFF. The chain uses TRBV5-1 and TRBJ1-1; D is undetermined. CDR1 is SGHRS and CDR2 is YFSETQ in the germline V gene. Trimming shortened V by 1 base and J by 5 bases, and 9 bases separated the two germline ends. There are 13 residues in the CDR3.